This record covers a single T cell receptor (beta chain). The table came from immunoSEQ multiplex PCR; TCRdb's copy has only in-frame clones and leaves some out. The data contain about 180,000 clones, roughly 86% of them singletons. The data were taken from a study of blood T cell repertoires in COVID-19. The specimen was peripheral blood. This receptor was obtained from a man between 60 and 75 years old with COVID-19, enrolled during active disease.

This CDR3 reads CASSQQDSGRAGTGELFF. The CDR3 nucleotides are TGCGCCAGCAGCCAACAGGATAGCGGGAGGGCGGGCACCGGGGAGCTGTTTTTT. The V and J genes are TRBV4-3 and TRBJ2-2, with TRBD2 matching over 11 bases. CDR1 and CDR2 from the germline V gene are LGHNA and YSLEER. Trimming took 2 bases from V and 4 from J; bases not matched to a gene: 9. CDR3 length: 18 residues.